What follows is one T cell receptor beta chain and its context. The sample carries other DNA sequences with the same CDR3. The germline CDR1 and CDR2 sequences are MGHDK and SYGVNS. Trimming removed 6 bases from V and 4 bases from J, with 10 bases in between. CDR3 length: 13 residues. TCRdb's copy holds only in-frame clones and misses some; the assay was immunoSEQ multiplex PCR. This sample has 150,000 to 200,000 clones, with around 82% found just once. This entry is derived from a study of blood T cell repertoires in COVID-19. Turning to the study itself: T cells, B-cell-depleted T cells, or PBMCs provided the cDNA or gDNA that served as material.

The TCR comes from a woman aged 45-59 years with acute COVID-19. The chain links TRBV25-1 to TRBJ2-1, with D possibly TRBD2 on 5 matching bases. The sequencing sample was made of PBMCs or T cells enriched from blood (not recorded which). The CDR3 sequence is CASSRGGYNEQFF. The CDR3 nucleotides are TGTGCCAGCAGCCGTGGCGGGTACAATGAGCAGTTCTTC.